This T cell receptor (beta chain) emerged from a study of neurological immune-mediated disorders. General study points: Levels of TCR clonal expansion peaked in HTLV-1-associated myelopathy and reached their lowest in multiple sclerosis, under those of healthy controls.

V gave up 6 bases and J gave up 1 base, with 9 bases separating them. The CDR3 extends over 14 amino acids. As concerns this clonotype: What it binds is unknown.

Synthesis of cDNA was carried out by template-switch 5'RACE. The reaction used 10-nucleotide random UMIs. TCRdb reprocessed the 5' RACE reads with MiXCR, giving one entry per CDR3 protein. The sample lists about 57,000 distinct CDR3 sequences; approximately 12% were seen once. The chain links TRBV12-3 or TRBV12-4 to TRBJ2-2; D gene unclear. The TCR originated in a woman aged 60-75 years with HTLV-1-associated myelopathy (HAM/TSP). The sequenced sample consisted of PBMCs. Here the CDR3 reads CASSLARNTGELFF. The CDR3 bases are TGTGCCAGCAGCTTGGCTAGGAACACCGGGGAGCTGTTTTTT.